The 14 T cell receptor beta chains in this list originate from one sample, sequenced in a study of control samples from healthy donors and cancer patients. TCRdb's copy holds only in-frame clones and misses some; the assay was immunoSEQ multiplex PCR. The data contain more than 95,000 clones, 85% to 90% of them singletons. The material sequenced was PBMCs. Receptors originate from a woman aged 45-59 years with colorectal cancer.

On this clone: At one end the junction does not follow the germline gene, possibly because of a read error. This chain uses TRBV11-2 with TRBJ2-1; 13 positions agree with TRBD2. The CDR3 covers 15 residues. Germline values: CDR1 SGHAT, CDR2 FQNNGV. The CDR3 region has the DNA TGTGCCAGCAGGTTAGGGACTAGCGGGGAGAATGAGCAGTTCTTC. This codes for CASRLGTSGENEQFF.

The chain uses TRBV5-1 and TRBJ2-5; 8 bases agree with TRBD2. The CDR3 spans 14 residues. Germline V gene lookup returns CDR1 SGHRS and CDR2 YFSETQ. Germline trimming cut 2 bases from V and 5 bases from J; bases unmatched to any gene: 5. CDR3 sequence reads: CASSLLAEKETQYF. The DNA of the CDR3 is TGCGCCAGCAGCTTACTAGCGGAAAAGGAGACCCAGTACTTC.

J is TRBJ2-1 and V is TRBV9; no clear D gene. The length of the CDR3 is 13 residues. With 0 bases removed from V and 7 bases from J, the gap between germline ends came to 8 bases. Germline V gives CDR1 SGDLS, CDR2 YYNGEE. CDR3: CASSVAPQNEQFF. The CDR3, as DNA: TGTGCCAGCAGCGTAGCACCGCAGAATGAGCAGTTCTTC.

The J gene is TRBJ2-7, the V gene TRBV28, with 9 bases aligning to TRBD2. Germline lookup yields CDR1 MDHEN and CDR2 SYDVKM. J was trimmed by 4 bases and V by 5 bases; bases with no gene match: 6. CDR3 length: 14 amino acids. The CDR3 protein is CASSEAGGPYEQYF. DNA of the CDR3: TGTGCCAGCAGTGAGGCGGGAGGGCCGTACGAGCAGTACTTC.

In its sample, this clone was seen once. The chain recombines TRBV9 with TRBJ2-3; 11 bases align to TRBD2. V shed 4 bases and J 5 bases; nucleotides not matched to a gene: 3. The CDR3 is 14 residues long. Germline CDR1 reads SGDLS; CDR2 reads YYNGEE. This chain's CDR3 is CASSQGTSGDTQYF. CDR3 DNA sequence: TGTGCCAGCAGCCAAGGGACTAGCGGAGATACGCAGTATTTT. Filled out from reference TRBV9 and TRBJ2-3, the complete variable domain reads DSGVTQTPKHLITATGQRVTLRCSPRSGDLSVYWYQQSLDQGLQFLIQYYNGEERAKGNILERFSAQQFPDLHSELNLSSLELGDSALYFCASSQGTSGDTQYFGPGTRLTVL.

This chain links TRBV19 with TRBJ2-3; TRBD1 matches at 7 bases. The CDR3 consists of 12 residues. The junction had 2 bases not matched to a gene; V was cut back by 5 bases and J by 6 bases. In germline, CDR1 is LNHDA, CDR2 SQIVND (reference sequence). CDR3 DNA sequence: TGTGCCAGTAGTCCACAGGGGGATACGCAGTATTTT. Translation: CASSPQGDTQYF.

This clone was detected only a few times. The chain employs TRBV7-9 and TRBJ1-5; TRBD1 matches 7 bases. The junction had 4 bases not matched to a gene; V was cut back by 4 bases and J by 4 bases. Germline CDR1 and CDR2: SEHNR and FQNEAQ (reference sequence). This CDR3 spans 14 amino acids. DNA for the CDR3: TGTGCCAGCAGCTATGGGGACAGAAATCAGCCCCAGCATTTT. It is translated as CASSYGDRNQPQHF.

This clone was detected a few times. Other DNA sequences in the same sample also yield this CDR3. The V gene is TRBV19, the J gene TRBJ1-2, with D uncertain. The germline V gene has CDR1 LNHDA and CDR2 SQIVND (reference sequence). The length of the CDR3 is 10 residues. V was clipped by 7 bases and J by 8 bases, with 8 bases between them. Here the CDR3 reads CASNDRGYTF. CDR3 nucleotide sequence: TGTGCCAGTAATGACCGGGGCTACACCTTC.

The rearrangement links TRBV25-1 to TRBJ1-1; 7 nucleotides line up with TRBD1. Germline-derived CDR1 and CDR2 are MGHDK and SYGVNS. This CDR3 has 12 residues. With 5 bases clipped from V and 5 bases from J, the junction kept 2 bases outside the gene matches. Here the CDR3 reads CASSSGGTEAFF. The CDR3 coding sequence is TGTGCCAGCAGTTCAGGGGGTACTGAAGCTTTCTTT.

This clone was detected once. V gene TRBV19 combines with J gene TRBJ2-1; 11 bases line up with TRBD2. The germline V gene encodes CDR1 LNHDA and CDR2 SQIVND (reference sequence). The J segment lost 6 bases and the V segment lost 3 bases, leaving 7 bases of the junction unmatched. CDR3 size: 16 residues. CDR3 in amino acids: CASSMLTSGIVNEQFF. Written as DNA, the CDR3 is TGTGCCAGTAGTATGTTGACTAGCGGGATTGTCAATGAGCAGTTCTTC. Full variable domain (outside the CDR3, taken from reference TRBV19 and TRBJ2-1): DGGITQSPKYLFRKEGQNVTLSCEQNLNHDAMYWYRQDPGQGLRLIYYSQIVNDFQKGDIAEGYSVSREKKESFPLTVTSAQKNPTAFYLCASSMLTSGIVNEQFFGPGTRLTVL.

This rearrangement joins TRBV6-4 to TRBJ1-6, with D unresolved. This CDR3 contains 16 residues. Germline CDR1 reads MRHNA; CDR2 reads SNTAGT. V gave up 0 bases and J gave up 10 bases, with 16 bases separating them. This CDR3 is CASSDSPGSGGSPLHF. The CDR3 bases are TGTGCCAGCAGTGACTCGCCAGGTTCCGGTGGATCACCCCTCCACTTT.

The rearrangement joins TRBV5-1 to TRBJ2-3; D gene uncertain. This CDR3 comprises 13 residues. The V and J ends lost 7 bases and 5 bases respectively, with 14 bases between them. The germline gives CDR1 SGHRS, CDR2 YFSETQ. CDR3 in DNA: TGCGCCAGCGCAAGGAGAGAAGGAGATACGCAGTATTTT. This sequence encodes CASARREGDTQYF. The whole variable domain, remainder taken from reference TRBV5-1 and TRBJ2-3, is KAGVTQTPRYLIKTRGQQVTLSCSPISGHRSVSWYQQTPGQGLQFLFEYFSETQRNKGNFPGRFSGRQFSNSRSEMNVSTLELGDSALYLCASARREGDTQYFGPGTRLTVL.

This chain uses TRBV19 with TRBJ1-2; a possible D gene is TRBD1 (6 bases). Between the trimmed V and J ends, which lost 4 bases and 14 bases, there was a span of 20 bases. Germline loops: CDR1 LNHDA, CDR2 SQIVND (reference sequence). The CDR3 totals 13 residues. CDR3 sequence: CASSNRDTSRGTF. The CDR3 DNA sequence: TGTGCCAGTAGTAACCGGGACACCTCCCGTGGGACCTTC.

The V call is TRBV20-1, the J call TRBJ2-7; no clear D. Germline CDR1 is DFQATT and CDR2 is SNEGSKA (reference sequence). V was pared by 3 bases and J by 3 bases, with 9 bases between. The CDR3 is 12 residues long. The DNA for the CDR3 is TGCAGTGCTAGTCGGGCAGACTACGAGCAGTACTTC. Protein product: CSASRADYEQYF.